One and the same sample provided the 9 T cell receptor beta chains below, sequenced in a study of PD-1 blockade in classical Hodgkin lymphoma. Assay used: immunoSEQ multiplex PCR; TCRdb lists only in-frame clones, some missing. The sample has roughly 41,000 clones; 65% to 70% are singletons. Time point here: cycle 4 day 1 (C4D1), after five to seven weeks of nivolumab. Each patient relapsed following autologous stem cell transplantation, and prior brentuximab vedotin exposure differed. The specimen comprised peripheral blood mononuclear cells (PBMCs), sampled before the fourth cycle of nivolumab. Receptors were obtained from a human donor with classical Hodgkin lymphoma.

The chain recombines TRBV27 with TRBJ2-2, with D possibly TRBD2 on 5 matching bases. CDR1 and CDR2 from the germline V gene are MNHEY and SMNVEV (reference sequence). V was trimmed by 6 bases and J by 7 bases, leaving 12 bases between them. This CDR3 is built from 13 residues. For the CDR3, the DNA is TGTGCCAGCAGACCATCGGGGTTCGGGGAGCTGTTTTTT. Its protein is CASRPSGFGELFF.

V is TRBV6-1 and J is TRBJ1-2, with D possibly being TRBD1 (5 bases). CDR3 size: 16 residues. Germline lookup yields CDR1 MNHNS and CDR2 SASEGT. V lost 2 bases and J 4 bases, leaving 17 bases between the germline ends. The DNA of the CDR3 is TGTGCCAGCAGTGAACCAAGACCGGACAAAGCCTATGGCTACACCTTC. Its protein product is CASSEPRPDKAYGYTF.

The chain recombines TRBV29-1 with TRBJ2-3; tentative D call: TRBD2 (5 bases). With 7 bases removed from V and 2 bases from J, the gap between germline ends came to 19 bases. Germline V gene sequence: CDR1 SQVTM, CDR2 ANQGSEA. The CDR3 spans 15 residues. The CDR3 here is CSAIIFSATTDTQYF. CDR3 bases: TGCAGCGCTATTATTTTTAGCGCGACCACAGATACGCAGTATTTT.

This chain connects TRBV6-5 to TRBJ2-1; D gene ambiguous. The germline CDR1 and CDR2 sequences are MNHEY and SVGAGI. V was clipped by 11 bases and J by 6 bases, with 17 bases between them. The CDR3 extends over 13 amino acids. CDR3 DNA sequence: TGTGCCGTCTCGACGGGTTCAGCCAATGAGCAGTTCTTC. Translation: CAVSTGSANEQFF.

By sample share, this clone is medium-sized. The chain couples TRBV7-8 to TRBJ2-7, with 7 bases identical to TRBD1. J gave up 5 bases and V 4 bases, and 8 bases lay outside the gene matches. The germline CDR1 and CDR2 sequences are SGHVS and FQNEAQ. The CDR3 has 14 amino acids. CDR3: CASSWTGVPNEQYF. The CDR3 DNA reads as TGTGCCAGCAGCTGGACAGGCGTTCCCAACGAGCAGTACTTC.

The rearrangement links TRBV5-1 to TRBJ1-1; the D gene is possibly TRBD1 (6 bases). The length of the CDR3 is 15 residues. From germline, CDR1 is SGHRS and CDR2 YFSETQ. V was trimmed by 0 bases and J by 1 base, leaving 10 bases between them. CDR3 protein: CASSLGDTRNTEAFF. The CDR3 nucleotides read TGCGCCAGCAGCTTGGGGGACACCCGGAACACTGAAGCTTTCTTT.

The chain is built from TRBV21-1 and TRBJ2-1; TRBD1 is taken as the D call from the table, unchecked against the DNA. TRBV21-1 is a pseudogene. There are 15 residues in the CDR3. The CDR3 DNA follows: TGTGCCAGCAGCAGAGGACAGGGTCCCTACAATGAGCAGTTCTTC. Translating gives CASSRGQGPYNEQFF.

V is TRBV4-1 and J is TRBJ2-3, with D uncertain. Deletions cut 2 bases from V and 2 bases from J, with 14 bases between. The CDR3 totals 16 residues. CDR1 and CDR2 (germline): MGHRA, YSYEKL. The CDR3 region has the DNA TGCGCCAGCAGCCAACCGACACCTCCTGACACAGATACGCAGTATTTT. Translation: CASSQPTPPDTDTQYF.

This rearrangement joins TRBV7-4 to TRBJ1-4; 8 bases match TRBD1. CDR3 length: 16 amino acids. Trimming cost V 6 bases and J 5 bases; bases outside gene matches: 11. CDR1 SGHVT and CDR2 SQSDAQ come from the germline V gene. CDR3: CASSRPGGSGNEKLFF. The CDR3 nucleotides are TGTGCCAGCAGTCGACCAGGGGGCTCAGGAAATGAAAAACTGTTTTTT.